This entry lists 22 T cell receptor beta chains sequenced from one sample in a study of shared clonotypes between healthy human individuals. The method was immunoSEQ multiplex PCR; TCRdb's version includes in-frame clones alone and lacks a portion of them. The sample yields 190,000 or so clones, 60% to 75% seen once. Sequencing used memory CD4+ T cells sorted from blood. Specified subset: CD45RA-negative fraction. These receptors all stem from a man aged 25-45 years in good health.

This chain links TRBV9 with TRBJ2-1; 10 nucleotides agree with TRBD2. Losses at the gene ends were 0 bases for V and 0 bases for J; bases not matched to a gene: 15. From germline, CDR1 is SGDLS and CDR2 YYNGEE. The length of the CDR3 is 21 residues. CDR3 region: CASSVATQTSGIQSSYNEQFF. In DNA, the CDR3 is TGTGCCAGCAGCGTAGCTACTCAAACTAGCGGGATCCAGAGCTCCTACAATGAGCAGTTCTTC.

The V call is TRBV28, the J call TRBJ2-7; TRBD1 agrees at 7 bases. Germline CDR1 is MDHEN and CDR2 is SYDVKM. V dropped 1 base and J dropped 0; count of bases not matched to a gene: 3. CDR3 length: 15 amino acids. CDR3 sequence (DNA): TGTGCCAGCAGTTTATCGACAGGGATCTCCTACGAGCAGTACTTC. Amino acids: CASSLSTGISYEQYF.

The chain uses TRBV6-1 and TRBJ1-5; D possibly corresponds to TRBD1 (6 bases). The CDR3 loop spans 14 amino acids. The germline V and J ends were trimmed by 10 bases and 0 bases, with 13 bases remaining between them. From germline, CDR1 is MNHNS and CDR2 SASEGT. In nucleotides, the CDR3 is TGTGCCACCCAAGAGGGACATAGCAATCAGCCCCAGCATTTT. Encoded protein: CATQEGHSNQPQHF.

The CDR3 DNA sequence: TGCAGCGCTGTACAGTCGGGGGTTGGTGAGCAGTTCTTC. Protein sequence: CSAVQSGVGEQFF. The chain combines TRBV29-1 with TRBJ2-1; TRBD2 is a possible D gene (6 bases). Germline V gene data show CDR1 as SQVTM and CDR2 as ANQGSEA. The V gene lost 7 bases and the J gene lost 9 bases, with 19 bases spanning the gap. The CDR3 covers 13 residues.

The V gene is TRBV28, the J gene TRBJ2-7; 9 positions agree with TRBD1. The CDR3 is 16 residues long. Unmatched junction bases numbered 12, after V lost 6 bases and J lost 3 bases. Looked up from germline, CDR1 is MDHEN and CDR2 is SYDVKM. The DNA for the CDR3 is TGTGCCAGCAGAGCCGGGACAGGGACGATAATCTACGAGCAGTACTTC. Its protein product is CASRAGTGTIIYEQYF.

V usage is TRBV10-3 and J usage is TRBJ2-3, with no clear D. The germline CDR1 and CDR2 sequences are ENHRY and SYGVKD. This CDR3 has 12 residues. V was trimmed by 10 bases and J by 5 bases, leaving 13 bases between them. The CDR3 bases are TGTGCCAACTCTCCAACCCAAGATACGCAGTATTTT. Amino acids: CANSPTQDTQYF.

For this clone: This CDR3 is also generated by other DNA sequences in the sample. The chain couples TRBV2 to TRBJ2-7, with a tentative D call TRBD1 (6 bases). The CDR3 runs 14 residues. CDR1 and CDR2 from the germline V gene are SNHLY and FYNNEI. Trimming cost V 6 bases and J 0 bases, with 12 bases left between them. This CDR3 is CASSRQESSYEQYF. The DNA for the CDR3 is TGTGCCAGCAGCCGACAGGAGAGCTCCTACGAGCAGTACTTC.

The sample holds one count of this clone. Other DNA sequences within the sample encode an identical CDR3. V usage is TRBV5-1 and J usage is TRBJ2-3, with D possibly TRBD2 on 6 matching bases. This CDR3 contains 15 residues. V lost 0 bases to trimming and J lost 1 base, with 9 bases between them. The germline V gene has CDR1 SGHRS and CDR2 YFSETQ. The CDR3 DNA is TGCGCCAGCAGCTTGGCGGGAGTCGGCACAGATACGCAGTATTTT. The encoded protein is CASSLAGVGTDTQYF. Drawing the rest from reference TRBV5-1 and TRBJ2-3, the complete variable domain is KAGVTQTPRYLIKTRGQQVTLSCSPISGHRSVSWYQQTPGQGLQFLFEYFSETQRNKGNFPGRFSGRQFSNSRSEMNVSTLELGDSALYLCASSLAGVGTDTQYFGPGTRLTVL.

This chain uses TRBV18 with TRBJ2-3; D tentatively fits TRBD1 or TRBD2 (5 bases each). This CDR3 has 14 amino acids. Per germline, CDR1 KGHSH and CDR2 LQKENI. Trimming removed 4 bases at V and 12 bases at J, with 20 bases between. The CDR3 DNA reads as TGTGCCAGCTCACAACCCGCCGGGGACGGTACCCAGTATTTT. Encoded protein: CASSQPAGDGTQYF.

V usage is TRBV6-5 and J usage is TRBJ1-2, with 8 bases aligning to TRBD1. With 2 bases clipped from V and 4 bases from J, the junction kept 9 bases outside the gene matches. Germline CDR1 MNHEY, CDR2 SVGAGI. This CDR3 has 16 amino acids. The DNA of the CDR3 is TGTGCCAGCAGTTACGTGACAGGGGCTATAGTCTATGGCTACACCTTC. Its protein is CASSYVTGAIVYGYTF.

The CDR3 spells CASSTRLAGNRNTQYF. CDR3 nucleotides: TGTGCCAGCAGTACCAGACTAGCGGGGAATAGGAATACGCAGTATTTT. This chain links TRBV27 with TRBJ2-3; TRBD2 matches 11 bases. J was trimmed by 7 bases and V by 5 bases; bases with no gene match: 11. The CDR3 contains 16 residues. Germline lookup yields CDR1 MNHEY and CDR2 SMNVEV (reference sequence).

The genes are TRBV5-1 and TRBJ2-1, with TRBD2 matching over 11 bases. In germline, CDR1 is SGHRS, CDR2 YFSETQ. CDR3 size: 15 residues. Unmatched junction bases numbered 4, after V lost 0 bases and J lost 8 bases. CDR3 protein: CASSLALAGVDEQFF. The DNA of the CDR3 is TGCGCCAGCAGCTTGGCACTAGCGGGAGTGGATGAGCAGTTCTTC.

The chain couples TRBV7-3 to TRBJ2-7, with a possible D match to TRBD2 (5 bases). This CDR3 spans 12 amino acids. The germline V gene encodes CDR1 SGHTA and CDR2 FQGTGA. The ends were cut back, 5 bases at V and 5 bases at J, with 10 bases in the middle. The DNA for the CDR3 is TGTGCCAGCAGCCACGCGGAGGACGAGCAGTACTTC. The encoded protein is CASSHAEDEQYF.

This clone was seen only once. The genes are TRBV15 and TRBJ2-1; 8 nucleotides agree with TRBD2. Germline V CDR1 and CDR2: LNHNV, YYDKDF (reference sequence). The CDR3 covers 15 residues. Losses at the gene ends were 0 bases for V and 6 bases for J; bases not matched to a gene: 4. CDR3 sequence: CATSRDFLAGNEQFF. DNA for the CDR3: TGTGCCACCAGCAGAGATTTCCTAGCGGGCAATGAGCAGTTCTTC.

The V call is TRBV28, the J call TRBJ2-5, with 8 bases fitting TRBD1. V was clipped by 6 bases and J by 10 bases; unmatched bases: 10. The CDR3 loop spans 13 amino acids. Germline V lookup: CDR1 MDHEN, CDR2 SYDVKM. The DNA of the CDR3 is TGTGCCAGCAGGTCGGACAGGGCGCGTTACCAGTACTTC. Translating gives CASRSDRARYQYF.

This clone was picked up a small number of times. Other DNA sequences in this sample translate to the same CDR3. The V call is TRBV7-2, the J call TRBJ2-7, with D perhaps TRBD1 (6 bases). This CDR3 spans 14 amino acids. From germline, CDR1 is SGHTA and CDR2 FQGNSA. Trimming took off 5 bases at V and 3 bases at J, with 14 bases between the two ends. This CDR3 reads CASSLRDTFYEQYF. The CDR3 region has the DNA TGTGCCAGCAGCCTTCGGGACACTTTCTACGAGCAGTACTTC.

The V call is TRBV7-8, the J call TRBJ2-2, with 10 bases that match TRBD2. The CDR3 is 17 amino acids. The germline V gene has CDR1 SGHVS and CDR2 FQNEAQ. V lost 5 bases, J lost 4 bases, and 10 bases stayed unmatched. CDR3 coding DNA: TGTGCCAGCAGCCCCCGGACTAGCGGAGGCGGCACCGGGGAGCTGTTTTTT. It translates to CASSPRTSGGGTGELFF.

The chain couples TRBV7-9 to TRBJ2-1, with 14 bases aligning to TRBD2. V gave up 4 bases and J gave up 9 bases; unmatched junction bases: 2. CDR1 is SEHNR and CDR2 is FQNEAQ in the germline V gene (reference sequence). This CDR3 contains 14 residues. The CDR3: CASSSGLAGVEQFF. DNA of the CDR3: TGTGCCAGCAGCTCGGGACTAGCGGGAGTTGAGCAGTTCTTC.

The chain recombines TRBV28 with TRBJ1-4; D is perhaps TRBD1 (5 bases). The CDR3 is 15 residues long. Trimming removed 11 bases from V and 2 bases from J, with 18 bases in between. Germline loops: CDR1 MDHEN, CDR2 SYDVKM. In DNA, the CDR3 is TGTGCCGGCCCCAGGGATCTGACGACTAATGAAAAACTGTTTTTT. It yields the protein CAGPRDLTTNEKLFF.

DNA for the CDR3: TGTGCCAGCAGCTTAGAGAGGGGCAGGGGGCTGAGCATTCAGTACTTC. Translated, it gives CASSLERGRGLSIQYF. The chain recombines TRBV7-9 with TRBJ2-4; 8 bases fit TRBD1. Per the germline V gene, CDR1 is SEHNR and CDR2 is FQNEAQ (reference sequence). The CDR3 covers 16 residues. Trimming at V came to 1 base and at J to 9 bases, leaving 11 bases not matched to a gene.

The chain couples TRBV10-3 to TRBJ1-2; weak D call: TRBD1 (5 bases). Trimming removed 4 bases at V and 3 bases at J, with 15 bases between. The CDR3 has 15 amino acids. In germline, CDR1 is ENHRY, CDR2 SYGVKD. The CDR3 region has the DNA TGTGCCATCAGTGCATCTCGGGACTATGACTATGGCTACACCTTC. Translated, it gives CAISASRDYDYGYTF.

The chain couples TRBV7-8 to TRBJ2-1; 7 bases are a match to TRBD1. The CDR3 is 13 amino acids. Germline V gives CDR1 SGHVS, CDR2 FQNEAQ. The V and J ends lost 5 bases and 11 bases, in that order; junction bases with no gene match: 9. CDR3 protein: CASSGQAVAKQFF. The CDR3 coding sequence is TGTGCCAGCAGCGGACAGGCCGTGGCGAAGCAGTTCTTC.